This T cell receptor (beta chain) comes out of a study of T-cell reconstitution after alpha-beta-depleted transplantation in children. Preparation of the TCRbeta library was carried out with unique molecular identifiers. TCRdb called the PCR reads again in MiXCR, with one record for every CDR3 protein. The sample records about 270,000 distinct CDR3 sequences, 9.9% being singletons. This clonotype was observed many times. V lost 6 bases, J lost 2 bases, and 18 bases stayed unmatched. This CDR3 spans 19 amino acids. Germline CDR1 and CDR2: KGHSH and LQKENI. Sequencing was performed on PBMCs from the stem cell graft donor, taken from the stem cell graft. The sequence came from a human donor who donated a stem cell graft to a child with SCID. The chain employs TRBV18 and TRBJ2-2; 7 nucleotides agree with TRBD1. The DNA for the CDR3 is TGTGCCAGCTCCCCAAGAGAGTTTTACCGGGACAGCAACACCGGGGAGCTGTTTTTT. Its translation is CASSPREFYRDSNTGELFF.